Below, 9 T cell receptor beta chains from the same sample are listed, as sequenced in a study of long-term antiretroviral therapy in people with HIV. The authors ran the immunoSEQ assay, v3.0, at survey level. The repertoire was sequenced with immunoSEQ multiplex PCR; TCRdb's copy has only in-frame clones and lacks some. The sample records about 43,000 clones, around nine tenths being singletons. This material consisted of unsorted PBMCs, taken 0.1 years before starting antiretroviral therapy. These receptors were collected from a woman aged 50 to 60 with HIV.

The chain couples TRBV7-2 to TRBJ2-5; D might be TRBD2 (7 bases). V lost 1 base and J lost 6, with 15 bases in between. The CDR3 loop spans 15 amino acids. Germline CDR1 is SGHTA and CDR2 is FQGNSA. The CDR3 DNA reads TGTGCCAGCAGCTTAGAGGCGGGGGCCGTAAAGACCCAGTACTTC. It translates to CASSLEAGAVKTQYF.

V is TRBV6-6 and J is TRBJ2-5; D possibly corresponds to TRBD1 (6 bases). V lost 5 bases, J lost 5 bases, and 21 bases lay in between. Germline V gene lookup returns CDR1 MNHNY and CDR2 SVGAGI (reference sequence). This CDR3 comprises 16 residues. The CDR3 is CASSRRQDRLGETQYF. For the CDR3, the DNA is TGTGCCAGCAGTCGACGACAAGACAGGCTTGGGGAGACCCAGTACTTC.

This chain uses TRBV19 with TRBJ1-1; D perhaps matches TRBD1 (6 bases). Germline V gene sequence: CDR1 LNHDA, CDR2 SQIVND (reference sequence). This CDR3 has 18 amino acids. The V end lost 0 bases, the J end lost 1 base, and 18 bases lay between the germline ends. Here the CDR3 reads CASSIERGWGERNTEAFF. The DNA for the CDR3 is TGTGCCAGTAGTATAGAGAGGGGGTGGGGTGAAAGGAACACTGAAGCTTTCTTT.

V and J are TRBV11-2 and TRBJ2-3; 12 bases are shared with TRBD2. The CDR3 is made up of 17 amino acids. The junction had 6 bases not matched to a gene; V was cut back by 5 bases and J by 0 bases. Germline CDR1 SGHAT, CDR2 FQNNGV. The CDR3, as DNA: TGTGCCAGCAGCCTAAGACTAGCGGGGGTTAGCACAGATACGCAGTATTTT. This gives the protein CASSLRLAGVSTDTQYF.

The chain couples TRBV2 to TRBJ1-4, with a possible D match to TRBD1 (6 bases). The germline V gene has CDR1 SNHLY and CDR2 FYNNEI. This CDR3 region has 14 residues. Trimming took off 7 bases at V and 5 bases at J, with 14 bases between the two ends. In nucleotides, the CDR3 is TGTGCCAGCAAATGGGTGGGGGCCAATGAAAAACTGTTTTTT. This codes for CASKWVGANEKLFF.

V is TRBV7-2 and J is TRBJ2-7; 9 bases line up with TRBD1. The trim removed 2 bases at V and 0 bases at J, leaving 5 bases unmatched. The CDR3 is 16 residues long. In germline, CDR1 is SGHTA, CDR2 FQGNSA. CDR3 in DNA: TGTGCCAGCAGCTTAAAGGGACAGGGAAGCTCCTACGAGCAGTACTTC. It codes for CASSLKGQGSSYEQYF.

The chain joins TRBV4-3 to TRBJ2-1; a weak D match, TRBD2 (6 bases). The germline V and J ends were trimmed by 1 base and 9 bases, with 10 bases remaining between them. The CDR3 length is 13 residues. Germline V gives CDR1 LGHNA, CDR2 YSLEER. The CDR3 DNA is TGCGCCAGCAGCCAAGTTGGGCGGGGTGAGCAGTTCTTC. The encoded protein is CASSQVGRGEQFF.

The chain is built from TRBV9 and TRBJ2-7; perhaps D is TRBD1 or TRBD2 (5 bases each). Trimming left V 0 bases short and J 1 base short, with 14 bases between. The CDR3 spans 16 residues. Per germline, CDR1 SGDLS and CDR2 YYNGEE. CDR3 sequence reads: CASSVGSGTESYEQYF. The CDR3 DNA follows: TGTGCCAGCAGCGTAGGTTCTGGGACGGAGTCCTACGAGCAGTACTTC.

This clone is a singleton in its sample. J is TRBJ2-1 and V is TRBV5-1; D gene unclear. Deletions cut 4 bases from V and 0 bases from J, with 20 bases between. This CDR3 comprises 18 residues. Looked up from germline, CDR1 is SGHRS and CDR2 is YFSETQ. The chain's CDR3 is CASSVSAPPTSSYNEQFF. The CDR3 DNA sequence: TGCGCCAGCAGCGTGAGTGCCCCTCCAACGAGCTCCTACAATGAGCAGTTCTTC.